The clone carrying this TCR beta chain has more than one count but fewer than ten. Antigen: not known. The study ran its PCR with 60 Vbeta and 13 Jbeta primers. This table comes from immunoSEQ multiplex PCR, and its TCRdb copy is limited to in-frame clones, with some not included. The table has under 100,000 clones, around 66% seen once; the top ten hold over 14%. This entry belongs to a study of cytomegalovirus exposure and HLA in healthy donors. Across the whole study: Earlier, 150 million to 200 million T cells were analyzed, and 95 million to 140 million unique TCR beta sequences were found among them. Findings and limits, study-wide: 16,951 TCR beta sequences were associated with HLA alleles at 0.05 false discovery rate in a later analysis. Donors were assumed by presence/absence analyses to have roughly uniform sequencing depth.

V trimming: 5 bases; J trimming: 6 bases; junction bases outside the gene matches: 16. CDR1 and CDR2 (germline): KGHSY, FQNENV. The CDR3 extends over 17 amino acids. The specimen sequenced was PBMCs. The clonotype was recovered from a woman in her thirties or forties in good health and CMV-seropositive. The chain combines TRBV16 with TRBJ2-4, with 7 bases aligning to TRBD1. This CDR3 is CASSAQVGQRGVNIQYF. CDR3 DNA: TGTGCCAGCAGCGCCCAGGTGGGACAGCGAGGGGTAAACATTCAGTACTTC.